The present T cell receptor (beta chain) was sequenced within a study of T-cell memory formation after mild COVID-19. In this sample, this clonotype turned up many times. Its matching antigen is unknown. Study results and limitations: Memory from before infection featured some responding clones, which suggests cross-reactive memory joined. Among contracting clones, CD4+ were mainly CM/EM and CD8+ enriched in EMRA.

V lost 4 bases to trimming and J lost 2 bases, with 5 bases between them. The CDR3 length is 12 residues. The V gene's germline CDR1 is SGHKS and CDR2 YYEKEE (reference sequence). Using constant-segment primers, 5'RACE produced TCR alpha and TCR beta cDNA libraries carrying sample barcodes and UMIs. Via MiXCR, TCRdb re-called the 5' RACE reads, giving one row per CDR3 protein. The sample has more than 300,000 distinct CDR3 sequences, roughly an eighth seen once; the top ten hold around a fifth. The chain joins TRBV5-5 to TRBJ2-3; D gene uncertain. The clonotype was recovered from a man aged 18 to 29 who had mild COVID-19 (a few samples of this study predate the infection). Cell type and time point are not known. Sequenced sample: PBMCs or a T cell subset sorted from them (not recorded which). CDR3 in DNA: TGTGCCAGCAGCCCTGACACAGATACGCAGTATTTT. Translating it yields CASSPDTDTQYF.